This TCR beta chain was sequenced during a study of control samples from healthy donors and cancer patients. TCRdb's table, derived via immunoSEQ multiplex PCR, lists solely in-frame clones and lacks some. The sample lists approximately 97,000 clones, roughly 92% seen once, with around 2.8% in the top ten. Germline-derived CDR1 and CDR2 are SGHTA and FQGNSA. This CDR3 is 13 amino acids long. V was shortened by 2 bases and J by 1 base, with 5 bases between the two germline ends. The genes are TRBV7-2 and TRBJ1-1; D not resolved. This receptor was taken from a human donor in good health. The donor label of this sample is uncertain. The sample comprised blood. CDR3: CASSLWQNTEAFF. The CDR3 nucleotides are TGTGCCAGCAGCTTATGGCAGAACACTGAAGCTTTCTTT.